These T cell receptor beta chains were read from a single sample in a study of CD8 T cells in ankylosing spondylitis. A single record per CDR3 protein comes from TCRdb applying MiXCR to the 5' RACE reads. The table includes 340,000 or so distinct CDR3 sequences, around 15% detected once. Material: blood, either unsorted or a sorted T cell fraction (not recorded which). All receptors derive from a male donor with ankylosing spondylitis or in good health (not recorded which). Both conserved end residues are part of each CDR3. Fields, in order: V gene, D gene, J gene, clone size, CDR3 DNA, CDR3 protein. A D gene is named only where the DNA matches it firmly. Rows give clone size only sometimes, using once, few, many, or a class for an expanded clone.

V: TRBV27; D: TRBD1; J: TRBJ2-1; size: few; DNA: TGTGCCAGCAGTTCAGGACAGGCGGGTGAGCAGTTCTTC; CDR3: CASSSGQAGEQFF
V: TRBV7-9; D: NA; J: TRBJ2-1; size: NA; DNA: TGTGCCAGCAGCTTCGTCGCGCGGAGCTCCTACAATGAGCAGTTCTTC; CDR3: CASSFVARSSYNEQFF
V: TRBV7-8; D: TRBD2; J: TRBJ2-3; size: few; DNA: TGTGCCAGCAGTTTCTCTAGCGGAAAGGGAGCGGATACGCAGTATTTT; CDR3: CASSFSSGKGADTQYF
V: TRBV10-2; D: NA; J: TRBJ2-1; size: few; DNA: TGCGCCAGCAGTGAAGGGTTTTGGGGCAGGGTGGGTTATGAGCAGTTCTTC; CDR3: CASSEGFWGRVGYEQFF
V: TRBV7-2; D: NA; J: TRBJ2-1; size: few; DNA: TGTGCCAGCAGCTTAGCGTCCGGGAGTGGGTCCTACAATGAGCAGTTCTTC; CDR3: CASSLASGSGSYNEQFF
V: TRBV5-1; D: NA; J: TRBJ1-1; size: many; DNA: TGCGCCAGCAGCTTGCCCCGGGACGATACTGAAGCTTTCTTT; CDR3: CASSLPRDDTEAFF
V: TRBV6-2/TRBV6-3; D: TRBD2; J: TRBJ2-6; size: NA; DNA: TGTGCCAGCAGTTACGGTGGTAGCGGGGGGACCAGCTCTGGGGCCAACGTCCTGACTTTC; CDR3: CASSYGGSGGTSSGANVLTF
V: TRBV11-2; D: TRBD2; J: TRBJ2-3; size: NA; DNA: TGTGCCAGCAGCTTAGTAGCGGGAGGCTGGGCAGATACGCAGTATTTT; CDR3: CASSLVAGGWADTQYF
V: TRBV12-3/TRBV12-4; D: TRBD1; J: TRBJ2-1; size: many; DNA: TGTGCCAGCAGCCTCACCGGGACAGGAATAGCCAATGAGCAGTTCTTC; CDR3: CASSLTGTGIANEQFF
V: TRBV20-1; D: TRBD2; J: TRBJ2-3; size: few; DNA: TGCAGTGCTGGACTAGCGGCGCGCACAGATACGCAGTATTTT; CDR3: CSAGLAARTDTQYF
V: TRBV4-1; D: TRBD1; J: TRBJ1-4; size: NA; DNA: TGCGCCAGCAGCCAAGAGGGACAGGGGGCTTCCTTTAATGAAAAACTGTTTTTT; CDR3: CASSQEGQGASFNEKLFF
V: TRBV6-1; D: NA; J: TRBJ2-6; size: NA; DNA: TGTGCCAGCAGCCCGGGGCAGGGGACTGGGGCCAACGTCCTGACTTTC; CDR3: CASSPGQGTGANVLTF
V: TRBV7-2; D: TRBD2; J: TRBJ2-1; size: few; DNA: TGTGCCAGCAGCTTAACGGCGGGGGAAGGGTGGAATGAGCAGTTCTTC; CDR3: CASSLTAGEGWNEQFF
V: TRBV11-2; D: NA; J: TRBJ2-3; size: many; DNA: TGTGCCAGCAGCTTATACGGACTCCGCGGGGATACGCAGTATTTT; CDR3: CASSLYGLRGDTQYF
V: TRBV29-1; D: NA; J: TRBJ1-1; size: few; DNA: TGCAGCGTCAATACCGGGGGGCCGAACACTGAAGCTTTCTTT; CDR3: CSVNTGGPNTEAFF
V: TRBV6-5; D: NA; J: TRBJ2-6; size: NA; DNA: TGTGCCAGCAGTTACGGCTTCTCTGGGGCCAACGTCCTGACTTTC; CDR3: CASSYGFSGANVLTF
V: TRBV12-3/TRBV12-4; D: NA; J: TRBJ2-5; size: NA; DNA: TGTGCCAGCAGTTCCCCCGGCAGGGCCCAAGAGACCCAGTACTTC; CDR3: CASSSPGRAQETQYF
V: TRBV6-4; D: NA; J: TRBJ2-1; size: few; DNA: TGTGCCAGCAGTGTAGCGGACCGACTCAATGAGCAGTTCTTC; CDR3: CASSVADRLNEQFF
V: TRBV10-3; D: TRBD2; J: TRBJ2-1; size: NA; DNA: TGTGCCATCAGTACTAGCGGGAGGGCGGACAATGAGCAGTTCTTC; CDR3: CAISTSGRADNEQFF
V: TRBV4-2; D: NA; J: TRBJ1-6; size: many; DNA: TGTGCCAGCAGCCAAGCGAGGACATCCAATTCACCCCTCCACTTT; CDR3: CASSQARTSNSPLHF
V: TRBV6-1; D: NA; J: TRBJ2-2; size: few; DNA: TGTGCCAGCAGCCGGGATCCGAGTCTCTTGCGGACCGGGGAGCTGTTTTTT; CDR3: CASSRDPSLLRTGELFF
V: TRBV20-1; D: TRBD2; J: TRBJ2-5; size: NA; DNA: TGCAGTGCTCTAGCGGGAGGAGGTTTTGTAGAGACCCAGTACTTC; CDR3: CSALAGGGFVETQYF
V: TRBV7-9; D: TRBD2; J: TRBJ2-1; size: NA; DNA: TGTGCCAGCAGCTACCTAGCGGGAGGCGGAAATGAGCAGTTCTTC; CDR3: CASSYLAGGGNEQFF
V: TRBV11-2; D: NA; J: TRBJ1-5; size: NA; DNA: TGTGCCAGCAGCTTTTCAGGGAATGACCAGCCCCAGCATTTT; CDR3: CASSFSGNDQPQHF
V: TRBV20-1; D: TRBD1; J: TRBJ1-5; size: NA; DNA: TGCAGTGCTAGCGCCACGGGACAGGGGGGAGGTCAGCCCCAGCATTTT; CDR3: CSASATGQGGGQPQHF
V: TRBV3-1; D: NA; J: TRBJ1-5; size: few; DNA: TGTGCCAGCAGCCAAGACCCGACAGGACTCGGACAGCCCCAGCATTTT; CDR3: CASSQDPTGLGQPQHF